This T cell receptor (beta chain) originates from a study of graft-versus-host responses after intestinal transplantation. The repertoire was sequenced with immunoSEQ multiplex PCR; TCRdb's copy has only in-frame clones and lacks some. The repertoire holds 20,000 to 25,000 clones, with 25% to 35% as singletons. Plating of about 200,000 CFSE-labeled responder cells was done together with about 200,000 irradiated, violet-dye-labeled stimulator cells. Broader study findings: Ileal or blood samples showed some GvH clones first, and such clones were also found in recipient marrow.

Per germline, CDR1 MDHEN and CDR2 SYDVKM. Trimming removed 2 bases from V and 1 base from J, with 5 bases in between. CDR3 length: 13 amino acids. This chain connects TRBV28 to TRBJ1-1; D possibly corresponds to TRBD1 (5 bases). This receptor was taken from a human patient who received an intestinal transplant. The specimen comprised alloreactive CD8+ T cells from a mixed lymphocyte reaction culture, sampled before intestinal transplant. Subset in this sample: CFSE-low proliferating T cells sorted from approximately 6-day pre-transplant mixed lymphocyte reaction (GvH or HvG direction). The CDR3 loop is CASSLGGNTEAFF. For the CDR3, the DNA is TGTGCCAGCAGTTTAGGGGGGAACACTGAAGCTTTCTTT.